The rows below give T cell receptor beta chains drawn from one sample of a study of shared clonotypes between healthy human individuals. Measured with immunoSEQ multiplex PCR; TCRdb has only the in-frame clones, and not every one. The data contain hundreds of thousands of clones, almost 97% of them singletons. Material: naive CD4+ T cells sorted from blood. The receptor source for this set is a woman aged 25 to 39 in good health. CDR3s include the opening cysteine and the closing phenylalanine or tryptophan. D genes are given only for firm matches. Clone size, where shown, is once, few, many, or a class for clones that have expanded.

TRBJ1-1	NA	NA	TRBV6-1	CASTITSNTEAFF	TGTGCCAGCACTATTACATCGAACACTGAAGCTTTCTTT
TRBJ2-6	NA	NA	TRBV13	CASSLEPGEAGANVLTF	TGTGCCAGCAGCTTAGAACCAGGGGAGGCTGGGGCCAACGTCCTGACTTTC
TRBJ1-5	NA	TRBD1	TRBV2	CASRPNAGGQPQHF	TGTGCCAGCAGACCAAACGCAGGGGGCCAGCCCCAGCATTTT
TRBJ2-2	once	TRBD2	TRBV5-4	CASSLDSGRHTGELFF	TGTGCCAGCAGCTTGGATAGCGGGAGACACACCGGGGAGCTGTTTTTT
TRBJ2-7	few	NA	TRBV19	CASSTRGGSFGEQYF	TGTGCCAGTAGTACCCGGGGCGGCTCCTTTGGGGAGCAGTACTTC
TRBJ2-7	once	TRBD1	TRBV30	CAWTGQGQGEQYF	TGTGCCTGGACGGGACAGGGTCAAGGCGAGCAGTACTTC
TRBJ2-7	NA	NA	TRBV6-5	CASSYISGNSYEQYF	TGTGCCAGCAGTTACATATCGGGCAACTCCTACGAGCAGTACTTC
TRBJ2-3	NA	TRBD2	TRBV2	CASRRTSGSVTDTQYF	TGTGCCAGCAGGCGGACTAGCGGGAGCGTCACAGATACGCAGTATTTT
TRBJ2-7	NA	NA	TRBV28	CASSLGAATYEQYF	TGTGCCAGCAGTTTAGGAGCGGCTACCTACGAGCAGTACTTC
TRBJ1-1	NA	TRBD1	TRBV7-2	CASSLNSPGTGNTEAFF	TGTGCCAGCAGCTTAAATAGTCCCGGGACAGGGAACACTGAAGCTTTCTTT
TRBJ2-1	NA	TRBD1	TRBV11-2	CASSLKGGLPYNEQFF	TGTGCCAGCAGCTTAAAAGGGGGCCTCCCCTACAATGAGCAGTTCTTC
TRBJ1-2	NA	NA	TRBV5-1	CASSLGGTVNYGYTF	TGCGCCAGCAGCTTGGGGGGGACTGTAAACTATGGCTACACCTTC
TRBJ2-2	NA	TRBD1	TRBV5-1	CASSYGTVTGELFF	TGCGCCAGCAGCTACGGGACAGTCACCGGGGAGCTGTTTTTT
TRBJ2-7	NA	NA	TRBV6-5	CASSRDWRSSYEQYF	TGTGCCAGCAGCAGGGACTGGCGCAGCTCCTACGAGCAGTACTTC
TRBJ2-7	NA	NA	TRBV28	CASVRGVRVFTYEQYF	TGTGCCAGCGTAAGAGGGGTGCGGGTCTTTACCTACGAGCAGTACTTC
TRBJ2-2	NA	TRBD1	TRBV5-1	CASRPPGQGITGELFF	TGCGCCAGCAGACCCCCGGGACAGGGGATTACCGGGGAGCTGTTTTTT
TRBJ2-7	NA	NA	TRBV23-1	CASSPRNRHYEQYF	TGCGCCAGCAGTCCTCGGAACCGTCACTACGAGCAGTACTTC
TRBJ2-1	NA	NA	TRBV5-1	CASSALAYNEQFF	TGCGCCAGCAGCGCACTAGCCTACAATGAGCAGTTCTTC
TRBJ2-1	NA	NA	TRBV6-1	CASSVLNEQFF	TGTGCCAGCAGTGTTCTGAATGAGCAGTTCTTC
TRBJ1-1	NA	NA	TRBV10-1	CASSLARDTEAFF	TGCGCCAGCAGTTTGGCACGGGACACTGAAGCTTTCTTT
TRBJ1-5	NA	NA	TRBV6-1	CASSATRWGNQPQHF	TGTGCCAGCAGTGCAACCCGTTGGGGCAATCAGCCCCAGCATTTT
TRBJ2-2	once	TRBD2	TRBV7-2	CASSLTSDINTGELFF	TGTGCCAGCAGCTTAACTAGCGATATCAACACCGGGGAGCTGTTTTTT
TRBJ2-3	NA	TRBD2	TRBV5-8	CASSQPGLAAFTDTQYF	TGTGCCAGCAGCCAACCGGGACTAGCGGCTTTCACAGATACGCAGTATTTT
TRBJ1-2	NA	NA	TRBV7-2	CASSLSSDTGYTF	TGTGCCAGCAGCTTATCCAGCGATACTGGCTACACCTTC
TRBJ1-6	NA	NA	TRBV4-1	CASRGFSGGSPLHF	TGCGCCAGCAGAGGCTTCTCGGGTGGTTCACCCCTCCACTTT
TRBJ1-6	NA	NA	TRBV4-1	CASSQDYVRSPLHF	TGCGCCAGCAGCCAAGATTATGTCCGTTCACCCCTCCACTTT
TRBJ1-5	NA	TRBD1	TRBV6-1	CASSETGGVSNQPQHF	TGTGCCAGCAGTGAAACAGGGGGCGTAAGCAATCAGCCCCAGCATTTT
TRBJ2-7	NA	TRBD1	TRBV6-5	CASSYSGDRGVRYF	TGTGCCAGCAGTTACTCAGGGGACAGGGGAGTTCGGTACTTC
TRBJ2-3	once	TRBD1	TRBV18	CASSPIGWTGGSTDTQYF	TGTGCCAGCTCACCTATAGGCTGGACAGGGGGAAGCACAGATACGCAGTATTTT
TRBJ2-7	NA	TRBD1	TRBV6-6	CASTPRDRGSYEQYF	TGTGCCAGCACCCCCAGGGACAGGGGCTCCTACGAGCAGTACTTC
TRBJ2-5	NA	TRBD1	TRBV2	CATTTGLHQETQYF	TGTGCCACCACGACAGGGCTACACCAAGAGACCCAGTACTTC
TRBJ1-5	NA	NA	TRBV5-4	CASSRGGQPQHF	TGTGCCAGCAGCCGAGGAGGGCAGCCCCAGCATTTT
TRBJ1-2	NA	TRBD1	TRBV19	CASSTRQGRKYGYTF	TGTGCCAGTAGCACGAGACAGGGTAGGAAGTATGGCTACACCTTC
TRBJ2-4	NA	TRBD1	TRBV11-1	CASSVPGQGGNIQYF	TGTGCCAGCAGCGTACCGGGACAGGGTGGAAACATTCAGTACTTC
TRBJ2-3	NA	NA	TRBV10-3	CAIGVGETDTQYF	TGTGCCATCGGGGTGGGTGAAACAGATACGCAGTATTTT
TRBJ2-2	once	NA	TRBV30	CAWSRLRMNTGELFF	TGTGCCTGGAGTCGGTTGCGGATGAACACCGGGGAGCTGTTTTTT
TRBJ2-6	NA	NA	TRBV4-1	CASSQGIVSPSGANVLTF	TGCGCCAGCAGCCAAGGGATAGTTAGCCCCTCTGGGGCCAACGTCCTGACTTTC
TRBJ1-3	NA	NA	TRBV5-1	CASSSSGQFSGNTIYF	TGCGCCAGCAGCTCGTCGGGACAATTCTCTGGAAACACCATATATTTT
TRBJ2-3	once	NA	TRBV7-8	CASSLGATTDTQYF	TGTGCCAGCAGCTTAGGGGCTACTACAGATACGCAGTATTTT
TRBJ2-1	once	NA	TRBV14	CASSRHPVGGWSYNEQFF	TGTGCCAGCAGCCGCCACCCCGTCGGGGGTTGGTCCTACAATGAGCAGTTCTTC